The 11 T cell receptor beta chains given below trace back to one sample, sequenced in a study of blood T cells in healthy people across ages. Next came a second PCR, run for roughly 6 to 11 cycles, which used a sample-barcoded 5' primer along with a J-beta primer mix. Each CDR3 protein is one row after TCRdb ran MiXCR on the 5' RACE reads. The sample lists hundreds of thousands of distinct CDR3 sequences; 45% to 50% were seen once. Sequencing was carried out using blood. The receptor set was obtained from a woman between 55 and 75 years old in good health.

The chain employs TRBV12-3 or TRBV12-4 and TRBJ2-1; TRBD2 matches 10 bases. There are 15 residues in the CDR3. V dropped 6 bases and J dropped 7; count of bases not matched to a gene: 9. CDR3 bases: TGTGCCAGCAGGAGAGCGGGAGGGCCGCCAAATGAGCAGTTCTTC. This encodes CASRRAGGPPNEQFF.

The chain uses TRBV7-9 and TRBJ1-2; the D gene is possibly TRBD1 (5 bases). This CDR3 spans 17 amino acids. V was cut by 4 bases and J by 2 bases, with 20 bases left in between. CDR1 and CDR2 from the germline V gene are SEHNR and FQNEAQ (reference sequence). The DNA for the CDR3 is TGTGCCAGCAGCTCTCAGGGAAGTCCGAATCGGAACTATGGCTACACCTTC. Translation gives CASSSQGSPNRNYGYTF.

The V gene is TRBV19, the J gene TRBJ2-5; D is perhaps TRBD1 (7 bases). The J call is in doubt because the DNA end fits TRBJ2-7 better. The CDR3 contains 16 residues. CDR1 is LNHDA, CDR2 SQIVND, per germline (reference sequence). Here the CDR3 reads CASSPSGGGVAYEQYF. DNA for the CDR3: TGTGCCAGTAGTCCCAGTGGAGGGGGCGTCGCTTACGAGCAGTACTTC.

In its sample, this clonotype was seen a few times. The chain links TRBV9 to TRBJ2-3; TRBD2 matches 7 bases. The CDR3 is 14 residues long. Germline CDR1 and CDR2: SGDLS and YYNGEE. Trimming cost V 3 bases and J 9 bases; bases outside gene matches: 10. The CDR3 sequence: CASSGEAGAKTQYF. In DNA, the CDR3 is TGTGCCAGCAGCGGTGAGGCGGGAGCTAAAACGCAGTATTTT.

This chain joins TRBV7-2 and TRBJ1-5, with D perhaps matching TRBD1 (5 bases). Per the germline V gene, CDR1 is SGHTA and CDR2 is FQGNSA. The CDR3 totals 15 residues. V shed 3 bases and J shed 2 bases, with 11 bases lying between them. CDR3 nucleotide sequence: TGTGCCAGCAGCTTGCAGGGAGCGGGCAATCAGCCCCAGCATTTT. Protein product: CASSLQGAGNQPQHF.

The V and J genes are TRBV5-1 and TRBJ2-7; a weak D match, TRBD1 (6 bases). V was trimmed by 0 bases and J by 3 bases, leaving 10 bases between them. CDR1 is SGHRS and CDR2 is YFSETQ in the germline V gene. CDR3 length: 14 amino acids. CDR3 in amino acids: CASSLGTALYEQYF. CDR3 nucleotides: TGCGCCAGCAGCTTGGGGACAGCCCTCTACGAGCAGTACTTC. The variable domain in full, with the rest retrieved from reference TRBV5-1 and TRBJ2-7, is KAGVTQTPRYLIKTRGQQVTLSCSPISGHRSVSWYQQTPGQGLQFLFEYFSETQRNKGNFPGRFSGRQFSNSRSEMNVSTLELGDSALYLCASSLGTALYEQYFGPGTRLTVT.

This clonotype was found a few times. The gene calls are TRBV29-1 and TRBJ2-5, with 12 bases lining up with TRBD2. There are 12 residues in the CDR3. With 6 bases clipped from V and 4 bases from J, the junction kept 0 bases outside the gene matches. Germline V gives CDR1 SQVTM, CDR2 ANQGSEA. The CDR3 DNA reads as TGCAGCGTGACTAGCGGGGGAGAGACCCAGTACTTC. This translates into CSVTSGGETQYF.

This clonotype was counted only a few times. The rearrangement links TRBV6-5 to TRBJ2-5, with 9 nucleotides matching TRBD2. J gave up 3 bases and V 0 bases, and 2 bases lay outside the gene matches. The CDR3 is made up of 15 amino acids. Germline V gene lookup returns CDR1 MNHEY and CDR2 SVGAGI. CDR3 DNA sequence: TGTGCCAGCAGTTACTCGATAGCGGGAGAAGAGACCCAGTACTTC. Translating gives CASSYSIAGEETQYF.

J is TRBJ2-1 and V is TRBV5-1, with D unresolved. The germline CDR1 and CDR2 sequences are SGHRS and YFSETQ. This CDR3 comprises 15 residues. V was clipped by 2 bases and J by 2 bases, with 11 bases between them. The CDR3 is CASSLGSPTYNEQFF. The CDR3 coding sequence is TGCGCCAGCAGCTTAGGCAGCCCCACCTACAATGAGCAGTTCTTC.

The V gene is TRBV7-9, the J gene TRBJ2-6; 9 bases are shared with TRBD1. Germline values: CDR1 SEHNR, CDR2 FQNEAQ (reference sequence). This CDR3 contains 19 residues. The trim removed 5 bases at V and 2 bases at J, leaving 13 bases unmatched. CDR3 coding DNA: TGTGCCAGCAGCCCTTACCCGGGACAGGGTCTAACTGGGGCCAACGTCCTGACTTTC. This encodes CASSPYPGQGLTGANVLTF.

The chain recombines TRBV24-1 with TRBJ2-3; 11 nucleotides align to TRBD2. Losses at the gene ends were 7 bases for V and 6 bases for J; bases not matched to a gene: 2. Germline CDR1 and CDR2: KGHDR and SFDVKD. CDR3 size: 13 residues. This CDR3 reads CATRLAGEDTQYF. In DNA form, the CDR3 reads TGTGCCACCAGACTAGCGGGAGAGGATACGCAGTATTTT.